A single sample is the source of the 15 T cell receptor beta chains below, sequenced in a study of metastatic and nonmetastatic thyroid tumors. Patients were all untreated before their thyroid surgery. TCRdb re-called clones via MiXCR from the PCR reads. The table lists tens of thousands of clones, over 15% of them singletons. Input material: blood. These receptors all stem from a female donor with papillary thyroid cancer or a benign thyroid nodule (not recorded which). Some clones in this sample may be carry-over from other donors' samples.

This clone was counted ten times or more. The genes are TRBV24-1 and TRBJ2-1; weak D call: TRBD2 (5 bases). V lost 4 bases, J lost 9 bases, and 9 bases lay in between. Looked up from germline, CDR1 is KGHDR and CDR2 is SFDVKD. The CDR3 is 12 residues long. The CDR3 is CATSEREGEQFF. CDR3 nucleotides: TGTGCCACCAGTGAACGAGAGGGTGAGCAGTTCTTC.

This clone was counted a few times. CDR3 amino acids: CARRGDIHEQYF. CDR3 nucleotide sequence: TGTGCCAGAAGAGGGGACATCCACGAGCAGTACTTC. The chain combines TRBV27 with TRBJ2-7, with D perhaps TRBD1 (6 bases). Germline V gene data show CDR1 as MNHEY and CDR2 as SMNVEV (reference sequence). V gave up 9 bases and J gave up 5 bases, with 14 bases separating them. The CDR3 extends over 12 amino acids.

There are many counts of this clone. The CDR3 DNA sequence: TGCAGCGTGATTCCGACTAGCGGGGGGAGTTACGAGCAGTACTTC. It codes for CSVIPTSGGSYEQYF. The rearrangement uses TRBV29-1 and TRBJ2-7; TRBD2 aligns across 13 bases. This CDR3 is built from 15 residues. CDR1 and CDR2 from the germline V gene are SQVTM and ANQGSEA. With 6 bases clipped from V and 4 bases from J, the junction kept 9 bases outside the gene matches.

J is TRBJ1-2 and V is TRBV30; D uncertain. This CDR3 has 15 residues. Germline loops: CDR1 GTSNPN, CDR2 SVGIG (reference sequence). Trimming took 0 bases from V and 4 from J, leaving 15 bases between them. CDR3 amino acids: CAWSVGVSGSYGYTF. CDR3 nucleotide sequence: TGTGCCTGGAGTGTGGGTGTTTCGGGGAGCTATGGCTACACCTTC.

This clone was detected ten times or more. The chain links TRBV14 to TRBJ1-2; possibly TRBD1 for D (6 bases). CDR1 SGHDN and CDR2 FVKESK come from the germline V gene. Trimming left V 3 bases short and J 3 bases short, with 8 bases between. CDR3 size: 13 residues. CDR3 nucleotides: TGTGCCAGCAGCCATTGGACAGACTATGGCTACACCTTC. Translating gives CASSHWTDYGYTF.

This clone occurred many times. The gene calls are TRBV20-1 and TRBJ1-1; D is unresolved. This CDR3 has 12 residues. Per the germline V gene, CDR1 is DFQATT and CDR2 is SNEGSKA (reference sequence). V was cut by 5 bases and J by 1 base, with 8 bases left in between. This CDR3 reads CSAFVQNTEAFF. The CDR3 DNA reads TGCAGTGCTTTTGTACAGAACACTGAAGCTTTCTTT.

The sample holds many counts of this clone. The J gene is TRBJ2-1, the V gene TRBV11-2; 11 bases align to TRBD2. The germline V gene encodes CDR1 SGHAT and CDR2 FQNNGV. This CDR3 spans 15 amino acids. With 6 bases clipped from V and 9 bases from J, the junction kept 10 bases outside the gene matches. CDR3 sequence reads: CASRWGTSGGFEQFF. As DNA, the CDR3 is TGTGCCAGCAGATGGGGCACTAGCGGGGGATTTGAGCAGTTCTTC. Full variable domain (missing parts from reference TRBV11-2 and TRBJ2-1): EAGVAQSPRYKIIEKRQSVAFWCNPISGHATLYWYQQILGQGPKLLIQFQNNGVVDDSQLPKDRFSAERLKGVDSTLKIQPAKLEDSAVYLCASRWGTSGGFEQFFGPGTRLTVL.

V gene TRBV7-8 combines with J gene TRBJ2-7; 14 positions agree with TRBD2. Per the germline V gene, CDR1 is SGHVS and CDR2 is FQNEAQ. The CDR3 contains 18 residues. V gave up 5 bases and J gave up 7 bases; unmatched junction bases: 16. The CDR3 is CASSPRLAGGTIHNEQYF. As DNA, the CDR3 is TGTGCCAGCAGCCCTAGACTAGCGGGGGGGACTATCCACAATGAGCAGTACTTC.

This clone was counted ten times or more. This may be a read error, as it is one base from a much larger clone. Within the sample, other DNA sequences also encode this same CDR3. This sequence joins TRBV6-1 and TRBJ2-2; 13 nucleotides agree with TRBD2. The CDR3 is 14 residues long. In germline, CDR1 is MNHNS, CDR2 SASEGT. CDR3 bases: TGCGCCATCAAGGGACTAGCGGGATCCGGGGAGCTGTTTTTT. Translated, it gives CAIKGLAGSGELFF.

Details on this clone: A much more abundant neighbour one base away suggests this may be a read error. The sample carries other DNA sequences with the same CDR3. The V and J genes are TRBV11-1 and TRBJ2-1; D gene ambiguous. CDR3 length: 16 amino acids. Germline values: CDR1 SGHAT, CDR2 FQDESV (reference sequence). The chain's CDR3 is CASSAIAGDTYNEQFF. In nucleotides, the CDR3 is TGTGCTAGCAGCGCGATAGCTGGAGACACCTACAATGAGCAGTTCTTC.

The rearrangement joins TRBV6-2 or TRBV6-3 to TRBJ2-7; 11 nucleotides line up with TRBD2. This CDR3 spans 14 amino acids. V was pared by 7 bases and J by 5 bases, with 7 bases of the junction left unmatched. Germline loops: CDR1 MNHEY, CDR2 SVGEGT. CDR3 sequence (DNA): TGTGCCAGCACTTCGACTAGCGGGAACCACGAGCAGTACTTC. Encoded protein: CASTSTSGNHEQYF.

This clone showed up many times. The chain has TRBV5-1 and TRBJ2-5, with D unresolved. This CDR3 contains 11 residues. Germline CDR1 is SGHRS and CDR2 is YFSETQ. Trimming took 3 bases from V and 5 from J, leaving 5 bases between them. This chain's CDR3 is CASSSSETQYF. For the CDR3, the DNA is TGCGCCAGCAGCTCTTCGGAGACCCAGTACTTC.

This clone was detected only a few times. A much larger clone lies a single base off, so this may be a read error. The gene calls are TRBV11-3 and TRBJ2-5, with 13 nucleotides matching TRBD2. The CDR3 has 18 amino acids. With V trimmed by 5 bases and J by 0 bases, 9 bases remained unmatched. Germline CDR1 and CDR2: SGHNT and YENEEA. The CDR3 DNA sequence: TGTGCCAGCAGCCCCGGGACTAGCGGGATCGCGTACCAAGAGACCCAGTACTTC. It encodes CASSPGTSGIAYQETQYF.

This clone appeared many times. This chain uses TRBV28 with TRBJ2-3; TRBD2 matches at 12 bases. The germline gives CDR1 MDHEN, CDR2 SYDVKM. The CDR3 is made up of 15 amino acids. V dropped 6 bases and J dropped 3; count of bases not matched to a gene: 4. In DNA form, the CDR3 reads TGTGCCAGCAGCAGACTAGCGGGGGCTACAGATACGCAGTATTTT. It specifies CASSRLAGATDTQYF.

This clone was observed at least ten times. This sequence joins TRBV2 and TRBJ2-5; no definite D call. The CDR3 covers 14 residues. V lost 8 bases to trimming and J lost 5 bases, with 18 bases between them. Germline CDR1 reads SNHLY; CDR2 reads FYNNEI. Here the CDR3 DNA reads TGTGCCAGCGGCCCCCGCTGGCCCGCGGAGACCCAGTACTTC. Encoded protein: CASGPRWPAETQYF.